Listed below are T cell receptor beta chains from one sample, sequenced in a study of T cell repertoires in cytomegalovirus infection. Each CDR3 protein gets one entry after TCRdb re-called the reads with MiXCR. Of about 110,000 distinct CDR3 sequences in the sample, roughly 9.1% were seen once. The antigens for these receptors are not known. Sequenced material: PBMCs, sequenced either directly or after in vitro stimulation (not recorded which). These receptors all stem from a human donor in good health (CMV status not recorded). Some clones in this sample may be carry-over from other donors' samples. The CDR3 runs from the conserved cysteine through the conserved F or W.

>TRBJ1-3|TRBV7-8
CASSLETGLGNTIYF
>TRBJ2-2|TRBV25-1
CASSESRTPNTGELFF
>TRBJ2-7|TRBV9
CASSPYLGTGTTYEQYF
>TRBJ2-1|TRBV20-1
CSGPLAGDGEQFF
>TRBJ1-6|TRBV13
CASSSGDPGPLHF
>TRBJ2-1|TRBV18
CASSELRGQGSSNEQFF
>TRBJ1-1|TRBV6-5
CASSYSVELNTEAFF
>TRBJ2-6|TRBV7-2
CASSHQQGQANVLTF
>TRBJ1-5|TRBV5-6
CASSPGGTVNQPQHF
>TRBJ1-1|TRBV4-1
CASSQDQMKGPNTEAFF
>TRBJ2-4|TRBV12-3/TRBV12-4
CASSLVGMNIQYF
>TRBJ1-1|TRBV7-8
CASSLGPGTGTRLNTEAFF
>TRBJ1-1|TRBV12-3/TRBV12-4
CASSSPARGNTEAFF
>TRBJ2-3|TRBV7-2
CASSLVPDRPTDTQYF
>TRBJ2-5|TRBV14
CASSHPNERESSKAIAETQYF
>TRBJ2-1|TRBV7-2
CASLGGGNEQFF
>TRBJ2-6|TRBV19
CASSIIRQGNSPNVLTF
>TRBJ1-2|TRBV4-1
CASSQGTGPGNYGYTF
>TRBJ2-1|TRBV30
CAWRALGGVNEQFF
>TRBJ1-2|TRBV7-6
CASSYGQGAYGYTF
>TRBJ1-2|TRBV4-2
CASSLPTGYGYSF
>TRBJ1-3|TRBV7-2
CASSPGPGNTIYF
>TRBJ1-2|TRBV6-2/TRBV6-3
CASSPPRTGQVNYGYTF
>TRBJ1-1|TRBV7-2
CASSFMSGTEAFF
>TRBJ2-1|TRBV15
CATSRDQLLVAWGNEQFF
>TRBJ1-6|TRBV4-3
CVSSQDLESSYNSPLHF
>TRBJ1-2|TRBV5-4
CASSLAGQDYGYTF
>TRBJ1-6|TRBV25-1
CASSDRFASPLHF
>TRBJ2-2|TRBV9
CASSVRGVGTGELFF
>TRBJ2-7|TRBV7-2
CASSSLTGSYEQYF
>TRBJ2-2|TRBV27
CASSWTSGHTGELFF
>TRBJ1-5|TRBV24-1
CATSDSGGFGQPQHF
>TRBJ2-6|TRBV19
CASSIFGGLSSGANVLTF
>TRBJ1-2|TRBV12-3/TRBV12-4
CASRNRQVHGYTF
>TRBJ1-4|TRBV2
CASSETGGREKLFF
>TRBJ2-7|TRBV20-1
CSAPPLVSGTPFSYEQYF
>TRBJ2-3|TRBV15
CATSRAQGGGTDTQYF
>TRBJ1-5|TRBV19
CASSWDRLNQPQHF
>TRBJ1-1|TRBV6-5
CASSEGYTEAFF
>TRBJ2-6|TRBV7-2
CASSLSSSKSSGANVLTF
>TRBJ1-1|TRBV7-2
CASSLTGVQPAFF
>TRBJ2-7|TRBV28
CASSFSRRYEQYF
>TRBJ2-7|TRBV28
CASSLSGGGSYEQYF
>TRBJ2-3|TRBV27
CASSQVAGIGTDTQYF
>TRBJ2-2|TRBV27
CASSYDRAPLMLFF
>TRBJ2-1|TRBV7-2
CASSSWEGWARDYNEQFF
>TRBJ2-7|TRBV7-6
CASSLSIGDNLYEQYF
>TRBJ2-1|TRBV30
CAWSVAGGGSYNEQFF
>TRBJ1-5|TRBV6-6
CASSYSGESNQPQHF
>TRBJ2-1|TRBV6-2/TRBV6-3
CASSLEGQGRLAPKGNEQFF